This T cell receptor beta chain was identified in a study of spatial heterogeneity in lung cancer (dated by TCRdb to about 2019). For the wider study: Beta-chain transcripts were consistently detected in greater numbers than alpha-chain transcripts, which likely reflects a higher abundance of beta-chain transcripts. In the raw uncorrected reads, each unique combination of TCR and UMI appeared more than ten times on average. The study quantitatively compared TCR alpha and beta repertoires across multiple tumor regions, matched nontumor lung and blood in non-small cell lung cancer. Nonsynonymous mutation counts, determined by whole-exome sequencing of tumor tissue, were related to TCR repertoire features. At surgery, over 200 tumor regions, around 67 matched nontumor lung samples and more than 50 PBMC samples were TCR-sequenced for both alpha and beta chains.

Concerning this clonotype: Its antigen remains unidentified. Base qualities are not provided; no much larger clone lies one nucleotide away.

A distance of 6 bases separates the germline ends of V and J, which lose 1 base and 6 bases respectively. Spanning cysteine to phenylalanine, the CDR3 consists of 12 amino acids. Only the CDR3 portion is preserved as DNA: 36 bases, with reading frame beginning at the first base. The sample's time point label, in plain terms: sample taken at primary tumor resection. Whole RNA extracted from tumor and nontumor lung tissue, or from cryopreserved PBMC samples, was used for TCR sequencing without cell sorting. The donors were some 76 patients from the lung TRACERx cohort who had early-stage, untreated non-small cell lung cancer. Only patients for whom sufficient RNA was available from at least two tumor regions were selected for TCR sequencing. Library preparation used 5' RACE. TCRdb lists the instrument as NextSeq 500. In the TCR library protocol, a unique molecular identifier was attached to each TCR cDNA molecule so that PCR and sequencing errors could be corrected. In the source study's methods: TCR identification, UMI-based error correction and CDR3 extraction were all carried out with Decombinator tools. Expanded TCRs were defined as those above a frequency of 2 per 1,000, corresponding to the top 1% of the tumor frequency distribution. Renyi diversity was calculated using the R vegan package after each repertoire was subsampled 100 times to 5,000 TCRs. CDR3 similarity networks were built from amino acid triplet string-kernel similarity, connecting CDR3s with pairwise similarity above 0.82. Using fastp at Q25 and MiXCR, TCRdb reprocessed the public reads and kept productive beta chains. Rows with a matching CDR3 protein are joined into one entry that keeps the most common DNA and genes. These V and J calls are TCRdb output, not the study's own analysis. This sample lists some 12,000 distinct CDR3 sequences; around an eighth were detected once. The top ten hold 2.4% of the sample.

Points the paper makes about the study in general: Additional single-cell paired TCR alpha and beta sequencing was considered necessary to confirm, at a functional level, the hypothesis that regional TCRs recognize regional mutations. Ubiquitous expanded tumor TCRs showed up in blood more often at tumor resection than at routine follow-up.

This specimen was PBMCs, taken at surgery. The chain links TRBV12-3 or TRBV12-4 with TRBJ1-1, with the D segment identity uncertain. This receptor was taken from a female donor with early-stage non-small cell lung cancer. The encoded CDR3 is CASSLEGSEAFF. The bases read TGTGCCAGCAGTTTAGAAGGATCTGAAGCTTTCTTT.